Sequencing of this TCR beta chain was carried out in a study of T-cell reconstitution after alpha-beta-depleted transplantation in children. This clonotype has ten or more counts. The CDR3 runs to 14 residues. Germline V CDR1 and CDR2: SEHNR, FQNEAQ (reference sequence). V dropped 4 bases and J dropped 1; count of bases not matched to a gene: 3. For TCRbeta, the library was prepared with unique molecular identifiers. MiXCR, run by TCRdb on the PCR reads, gives a single entry per CDR3 protein. Found here are 200,000 to 300,000 distinct CDR3 sequences, 12% of them singletons; the top ten hold around 2.8%.

Specimen: PBMCs from the stem cell graft donor, collected from the stem cell graft. The TCR comes from a human donor who donated a stem cell graft to a child with acute lymphoblastic leukemia. This chain joins TRBV7-9 and TRBJ1-1, with 7 bases fitting TRBD1. The CDR3 sequence: CASSSGQSNTEAFF. The CDR3 coding sequence is TGTGCCAGCAGCTCGGGACAGTCGAACACTGAAGCTTTCTTT.